The clone carrying this T cell receptor (beta chain) appeared a few times. Next came a second PCR, run for about 7 to 12 cycles, which used a sample-barcoded 5' primer along with a J-beta primer mix. MiXCR was run by TCRdb on the 5' RACE reads, yielding one entry per CDR3 protein. The sample consists of fewer than 2,000,000 distinct CDR3 sequences, about 32% of them appearing once. The data originate from a study of blood T cells in healthy people across ages. CDR1 is SEHNR and CDR2 is FQNEAQ in the germline V gene (reference sequence). Germline trimming cut 6 bases from V and 6 bases from J; bases unmatched to any gene: 6. The CDR3 extends over 13 amino acids.

The sample comprised blood. The chain employs TRBV7-9 and TRBJ1-2, with TRBD1 identical over 8 bases. The receptor was isolated from a woman in her twenties or thirties in good health. The CDR3 DNA reads as TGTGCCAGCAGAACCACAGGGGGAAATGGCTACACCTTC. Protein product: CASRTTGGNGYTF.